This TCR beta chain derives from a study of shared clonotypes between healthy human individuals (TCRdb year 2020). In the study overall: The cohort comprised two women and a few men aged 18 to 49 years. Per donor, three plates each were used for CD4 naive and CD4 memory, two for CD8 naive, and one for CD8 memory. The study deeply sequenced blood TCR repertoires of about 5 healthy adults to estimate repertoire size and the extent of clonotype sharing between individuals. To increase sequencing depth and limit assay-specific biases, different laboratories used diverse techniques to prepare libraries and sequence TCR repertoires. Leukapheresis yielded between about 0.9 and 9 billion PBMCs per donor.

Using the deep immunoSEQ assay, multiplex PCR amplified TCR CDR3 regions from genomic DNA. Extracted genomic DNA from each cell subset was distributed evenly across all wells of several immunoSEQ 96-well plates, and each plate was treated as a replicate. For sorted subsets, around 200 ng genomic DNA, equal to approximately 30,000 T cell genomes, was loaded into each replicate PCR. Purified libraries were quantified with a Qubit 3.0 fluorometer, sized on a Bioanalyzer 2100, and re-quantified with the KAPA Library Quantification kit. Each immunoSEQ 96-well plate was sequenced on its own single-read 150-cycle Illumina NextSeq 550 flow cell. Under the source paper's analysis protocol: Because the immunoSEQ output included only junctional sequences and no quality scores, the filtering could not be the same as the filtering used for full-length reads. To assign V/J genes and CDR3, sequences were annotated against IMGT germline references using PyIR, a Python wrapper for IgBLAST v1.9. Any read was removed if the V/J assignment was weak (E-value above 1e-6), the CDR3 was missing, or the read contained stop codons, out-of-frame junctions, or ambiguous translated residues. A V3J clonotype was defined by an identical inferred V gene, J gene, and CDR3 amino acid sequence. Percentage overlap between repertoires was computed as shared unique clonotypes divided by the size of the smaller repertoire. Repertoire richness was assessed with RTK rarefaction, the Chao1 estimator, and Recon v2.1 estimates of unobserved clonotypes. Generation probabilities for all TCRbeta clonotypes obtained by the gDNA method from a handful of donors were computed using OLGA. Here the immuneACCESS table is served through TCRdb, limited to in-frame sequences with V and J called. Missing clones are a known gap in these copies; in checked studies unresolved V genes cover under half, and the rest lacks a known reason. Clone size and the V and J calls come from that table; the DNA yielded D and trimming. The sample yields about 590,000 clones; nearly 97% were counted once. The top ten clonotypes cover less than 0.13% of the sample.

Overall results and qualifications from the work: Estimated clonotype richness was generally larger for naive than for memory subsets. Because the study included only a small number of donors, the genetic and exposure-history diversity represented was limited. Roughly 5% of naive CD4, roughly 3.5% of naive CD8, approximately 2% of memory CD4, and approximately 0.39% of memory CD8 clonotypes were shared across a handful of donors. Higher generation probabilities were observed for clonotypes shared by all four sorted-subset donors than for non-shared clonotypes. Sampling was restricted to blood, and TCR repertoires in tissue are likely to differ from TCR repertoires in blood. Rarefaction of sorted-subset datasets indicated incomplete sequencing despite the large sequencing depth. Pairwise subsampling indicated that sequencing depth was expected to affect the degree of clonotype sharing among donors.

For the CD8 naive samples, CD45RO-negative cells were positively selected for CCR7, yielding a CD45RA+CCR7+ population from which TemRA cells were excluded. The donors were healthy, HIV-negative adults with no recently reported acute infections or vaccinations. Only Caucasian adults living in Nashville, Tennessee, USA were represented among the donors. Blood was obtained by leukapheresis, after which PBMCs were separated by Ficoll-Histopaque density gradient centrifugation and cryopreserved in liquid nitrogen vapor phase. Analytical flow cytometry was used to check the purity and quantity of each magnetically sorted T cell population. From each sorted fraction, genomic DNA was isolated and quantified by UV absorbance on a Nanodrop 2000c. A word on this clone: No cognate antigen has been identified for it. There are no base qualities to consult, and no much larger clone falls within one base.

Sequencing was done on a sample of naive CD8+ T cells sorted from blood. The meaning of the sample's cell subset or site label: CD45RA+CCR7+. The TCR was taken from a young woman in good health.

The DNA sequence reads TGTGCCACCAGCAGGGTTAGGACAGGGTCCTACGAGCAGTACTTC. Translated, it gives CATSRVRTGSYEQYF. The sequence joins TRBV15 to TRBJ2-7, with 8 middle bases fitting TRBD1. The germline V gene (reference sequence) sets CDR1 to LNHNV and CDR2 to YYDKDF. Unmatched junction bases come to 5, with V trimmed by 3 bases and J by 1 base. The CDR3 runs 15 amino acids, cysteine and phenylalanine included. Only the CDR3 region is kept as DNA, spanning 45 bases read in frame from base 1.